The 12 T cell receptor beta chains given below trace back to one sample, sequenced in a study of siplizumab effects on memory and regulatory T cells. The method was immunoSEQ multiplex PCR; TCRdb's version includes in-frame clones alone and lacks a portion of them. The sample includes about 120,000 clones, roughly 94% of them seen just once. The sequenced sample consisted of non-Treg CD4+ T cells sorted from blood. These receptors came from a human donor in good health.

This chain joins TRBV20-1 and TRBJ2-7, with D hard to call. V was clipped by 5 bases and J by 7 bases, with 12 bases between them. The CDR3 consists of 11 residues. Germline assignment: CDR1 DFQATT and CDR2 SNEGSKA (reference sequence). The CDR3 DNA is TGCAGTGCTCTCTCATTGGGAGAGCAGTACTTC. Translating gives CSALSLGEQYF.

The V gene is TRBV15, the J gene TRBJ1-4; D not certain. This CDR3 has 15 amino acids. V lost 1 base and J lost 6, with 12 bases in between. Germline values: CDR1 LNHNV, CDR2 YYDKDF (reference sequence). The CDR3, as DNA: TGTGCCACCAGCAGAGTCCGGGGTGGAGATGAAAAACTGTTTTTT. This encodes CATSRVRGGDEKLFF.

The V gene is TRBV12-5, the J gene TRBJ1-2; 9 bases fit TRBD1. This CDR3 region has 14 residues. Germline CDR1 reads LGHNT; CDR2 reads FRNRAP. The J segment lost 5 bases and the V segment lost 6 bases, leaving 7 bases of the junction unmatched. The CDR3 here is CASGKDRGAYGYTF. CDR3 DNA: TGTGCTAGTGGGAAAGACAGGGGGGCGTATGGCTACACCTTC. Based on the CDR3 plus reference TRBV12-5 and TRBJ1-2, the full variable domain is DARVTQTPRHKVTEMGQEVTMRCQPILGHNTVFWYRQTMMQGLELLAYFRNRAPLDDSGMPKDRFSAEMPDATLATLKIQPSEPRDSAVYFCASGKDRGAYGYTFGSGTRLTVV.

The J gene is TRBJ1-1, the V gene TRBV5-1, with 8 positions matching TRBD1. Unmatched junction bases numbered 16, after V lost 5 bases and J lost 4 bases. CDR1 and CDR2 (germline): SGHRS, YFSETQ. The CDR3 spans 17 residues. Written as DNA, the CDR3 is TGCGCCAGCAGTTCCGACAGGGGAACCGTCTATGGCACTGAAGCTTTCTTT. As protein: CASSSDRGTVYGTEAFF. Full variable domain (outside the CDR3, taken from reference TRBV5-1 and TRBJ1-1): KAGVTQTPRYLIKTRGQQVTLSCSPISGHRSVSWYQQTPGQGLQFLFEYFSETQRNKGNFPGRFSGRQFSNSRSEMNVSTLELGDSALYLCASSSDRGTVYGTEAFFGQGTRLTVV.

The chain uses TRBV12-5 and TRBJ1-2; TRBD1 agrees at 7 bases. Germline trimming cut 5 bases from V and 8 bases from J; bases unmatched to any gene: 8. Germline-derived CDR1 and CDR2 are LGHNT and FRNRAP. The length of the CDR3 is 13 residues. In DNA form, the CDR3 reads TGTGCTAGTGGTCCCGACAGGGAAGAGGGCTACACCTTC. Amino acid sequence: CASGPDREEGYTF.

The V and J genes are TRBV10-1 and TRBJ2-1; the match to TRBD2 covers 10 bases. The CDR3 consists of 15 residues. CDR1 WNHNN and CDR2 SYGVQD come from the germline V gene (reference sequence). After removal of 3 bases from V and 2 bases from J, the junction contained 1 base not matched to a gene. Here the CDR3 reads CASSETSGTYNEQFF. For the CDR3, the DNA is TGCGCCAGCAGTGAAACTAGCGGGACCTACAATGAGCAGTTCTTC.

The chain links TRBV9 to TRBJ2-1, with TRBD2 matching over 8 bases. The CDR3 has 17 residues. J gave up 5 bases and V 3 bases, and 13 bases lay outside the gene matches. CDR1 is SGDLS and CDR2 is YYNGEE in the germline V gene. DNA of the CDR3: TGTGCCAGCAGCGGCTCGGGCGCGGGAGGACCCAACAATGAGCAGTTCTTC. This encodes CASSGSGAGGPNNEQFF.

The chain's CDR3 is CASSGGTGTHSSYEQYF. The CDR3 nucleotides read TGCGCCAGCAGCGGAGGCACGGGGACACACAGCTCCTACGAGCAGTACTTC. J is TRBJ2-7 and V is TRBV5-1, with D possibly matching TRBD1 (6 bases). V was clipped by 4 bases and J by 0 bases, with 20 bases between them. The CDR3 covers 17 residues. Germline-derived CDR1 and CDR2 are SGHRS and YFSETQ.

The rearrangement uses TRBV5-1 and TRBJ2-7; D may be TRBD2 (5 bases). CDR1 is SGHRS, CDR2 YFSETQ, per germline. V shed 4 bases and J shed 0 bases, with 11 bases lying between them. The CDR3 loop spans 14 amino acids. The CDR3 is CASSVAGISYEQYF. The CDR3 bases are TGCGCCAGCAGCGTTGCCGGGATCTCCTACGAGCAGTACTTC.

The chain links TRBV5-5 to TRBJ2-7; TRBD1 might be the D (6 bases). V lost 0 bases, J lost 2 bases, and 18 bases lay in between. The CDR3 is 17 residues long. CDR1 is SGHKS and CDR2 is YYEKEE in the germline V gene (reference sequence). CDR3 loop: CASSLAGGRGDTYEQYF. In DNA, the CDR3 is TGTGCCAGCAGCTTGGCCGGCGGCAGGGGAGATACCTACGAGCAGTACTTC.

The chain is built from TRBV6-1 and TRBJ1-3; D is undetermined. The germline V gene has CDR1 MNHNS and CDR2 SASEGT. Trimming took off 2 bases at V and 6 bases at J, with 5 bases between the two ends. The CDR3 consists of 12 residues. The CDR3 bases are TGTGCCAGCAGTGAACCCCAAAACACCATATATTTT. It translates to CASSEPQNTIYF.

The V call is TRBV5-1, the J call TRBJ2-2; 9 bases align to TRBD1. CDR1 SGHRS and CDR2 YFSETQ come from the germline V gene. The CDR3 is 14 amino acids. V shed 6 bases and J 3 bases; nucleotides not matched to a gene: 3. The CDR3 bases are TGCGCCAGCAATCGGGACAGGGACACCGGGGAGCTGTTTTTT. It encodes CASNRDRDTGELFF.